The 23 T cell receptor beta chains below come from one sample, sequenced in a study of shared T cell receptors in the human thymus. Clones were read by immunoSEQ multiplex PCR, and TCRdb kept only the in-frame ones, dropping some. This table has about 730,000 clones, roughly 85% appearing once. These sequences were also reported in another study, on human thymus T cells.

Sequencing input: thymocytes. The receptors stem from a girl less than two years old with a congenital heart defect.

This clone occurred once. The genes are TRBV29-1 and TRBJ1-2; weak D call: TRBD1 (5 bases). CDR3 length: 14 amino acids. Trimming removed 0 bases at V and 8 bases at J, with 16 bases between. The germline V gene has CDR1 SQVTM and CDR2 ANQGSEA. CDR3 nucleotides: TGCAGCGTTGAAGATACGGGCCAGGGTCAGGGCTACACCTTC. It is translated as CSVEDTGQGQGYTF.

This clone was counted between two and nine times. The chain recombines TRBV7-8 with TRBJ1-2; D is perhaps TRBD1 (6 bases). V was clipped by 5 bases and J by 3 bases, with 19 bases between them. The CDR3 covers 16 residues. CDR1 is SGHVS and CDR2 is FQNEAQ in the germline V gene. The CDR3 protein is CASSPPPAQGDYGYTF. For the CDR3, the DNA is TGTGCCAGCAGCCCCCCCCCGGCACAGGGAGACTATGGCTACACCTTC.

The sample holds one count of this clone. The chain joins TRBV10-3 to TRBJ2-3; D may be TRBD1 (6 bases). This CDR3 comprises 17 residues. Germline V gives CDR1 ENHRY, CDR2 SYGVKD. Deletions cut 6 bases from V and 1 base from J, with 20 bases between. The CDR3 reads CAIRRQQGRVGTDTQYF. CDR3 sequence (DNA): TGTGCCATCAGGAGACAACAGGGACGGGTCGGCACAGATACGCAGTATTTT.

The chain joins TRBV6-4 to TRBJ1-2, with 8 bases identical to TRBD1. Germline trimming cut 3 bases from V and 2 bases from J; bases unmatched to any gene: 8. The germline V gene has CDR1 MRHNA and CDR2 SNTAGT. This CDR3 is 16 amino acids long. CDR3 loop: CASSESGGRGNYGYTF. CDR3 DNA: TGTGCCAGCAGTGAGTCAGGGGGCAGGGGGAACTATGGCTACACCTTC.

This clone was counted between two and nine times. This chain joins TRBV12-5 and TRBJ1-1, with D tentatively TRBD1 (6 bases). Per germline, CDR1 LGHNT and CDR2 FRNRAP. This CDR3 has 19 amino acids. Between the trimmed V and J ends, which lost 0 bases and 1 base, there was a span of 21 bases. CDR3 in DNA: TGTGCTAGTGGTTTGGTAGATTTAGGCGACAGGTCAGGGAACACTGAAGCTTTCTTT. Amino acid sequence: CASGLVDLGDRSGNTEAFF.

The chain links TRBV5-1 to TRBJ2-2; the match to TRBD1 covers 9 bases. CDR1 SGHRS and CDR2 YFSETQ come from the germline V gene. Germline trimming cut 7 bases from V and 4 bases from J; bases unmatched to any gene: 8. This CDR3 region has 15 residues. Here the CDR3 reads CASLPGQGFTGELFF. The CDR3 coding sequence is TGCGCCAGCTTGCCGGGACAGGGTTTCACCGGGGAGCTGTTTTTT. Filled out from reference TRBV5-1 and TRBJ2-2, the complete variable domain reads KAGVTQTPRYLIKTRGQQVTLSCSPISGHRSVSWYQQTPGQGLQFLFEYFSETQRNKGNFPGRFSGRQFSNSRSEMNVSTLELGDSALYLCASLPGQGFTGELFFGEGSRLTVL.

J is TRBJ1-3 and V is TRBV5-1, with D possibly TRBD1 on 6 matching bases. V lost 0 bases and J 0 bases, leaving 13 bases between the germline ends. The CDR3 consists of 17 residues. CDR1 SGHRS and CDR2 YFSETQ come from the germline V gene. The CDR3 loop reads CASSLGAGANSGNTIYF. The DNA for the CDR3 is TGCGCCAGCAGCTTGGGGGCAGGGGCCAACTCTGGAAACACCATATATTTT.

The chain carries TRBV6-5 and TRBJ1-4; tentative D call: TRBD1 (6 bases). CDR3 length: 14 amino acids. Looked up from germline, CDR1 is MNHEY and CDR2 is SVGAGI. V was trimmed by 7 bases and J by 4 bases, leaving 13 bases between them. The CDR3 sequence is CASKTGIYNEKLFF. The CDR3 bases are TGTGCCAGCAAAACAGGGATTTATAATGAAAAACTGTTTTTT.

V and J are TRBV6-4 and TRBJ1-1; a possible D gene is TRBD1 (6 bases). The CDR3 has 18 residues. Deletions cut 2 bases from V and 5 bases from J, with 24 bases between. CDR1 MRHNA and CDR2 SNTAGT come from the germline V gene. This CDR3 reads CASSDPDRNDLLSTEAFF. The CDR3 DNA reads as TGTGCCAGCAGTGACCCTGACAGGAACGACCTATTGTCGACTGAAGCTTTCTTT.

The genes are TRBV5-4 and TRBJ1-2; TRBD1 matches 7 bases. Germline V gene lookup returns CDR1 SGHNT and CDR2 YYREEE (reference sequence). The CDR3 contains 16 residues. The V segment lost 0 bases and the J segment 4 bases; nucleotides outside the gene matches: 9. The CDR3 reads CASSLGGDSWGYGYTF. Written as DNA, the CDR3 is TGTGCCAGCAGCTTGGGGGGGGACAGTTGGGGCTATGGCTACACCTTC.

The chain links TRBV5-1 to TRBJ2-7; TRBD2 agrees at 9 bases. Trimming took 0 bases from V and 6 from J; bases not matched to a gene: 7. Germline CDR1 and CDR2: SGHRS and YFSETQ. The CDR3 is made up of 15 amino acids. DNA of the CDR3: TGCGCCAGCAGCTTGGGCCTAGCGGGGAATGGCGAGCAGTACTTC. Translated, it gives CASSLGLAGNGEQYF.

The chain combines TRBV29-1 with TRBJ2-7; 8 bases are shared with TRBD1. The V and J ends lost 7 bases and 5 bases, in that order; junction bases with no gene match: 16. The CDR3 contains 15 residues. Germline assignment: CDR1 SQVTM and CDR2 ANQGSEA. The CDR3 loop reads CSAPVWTGTVHEQYF. CDR3 nucleotides: TGCAGCGCTCCGGTCTGGACAGGGACGGTACACGAGCAGTACTTC.

V is TRBV6-5 and J is TRBJ2-7; maybe TRBD1 (5 bases). Germline CDR1 reads MNHEY; CDR2 reads SVGAGI. The length of the CDR3 is 14 residues. Deletions cut 0 bases from V and 3 bases from J, with 9 bases between. CDR3 nucleotide sequence: TGTGCCAGCAGTTACTCCGACAGTATCTACGAGCAGTACTTC. Residues: CASSYSDSIYEQYF.

This clone was seen just once. The sample has other DNA sequences that encode this CDR3 too. This chain connects TRBV9 to TRBJ1-1, with D possibly being TRBD1 (5 bases). This CDR3 is 13 amino acids long. Looked up from germline, CDR1 is SGDLS and CDR2 is YYNGEE. V was pared by 0 bases and J by 5 bases, with 8 bases between. As DNA, the CDR3 is TGTGCCAGCAGCGTAGCAGGGCTGACTGAAGCTTTCTTT. Amino acid sequence: CASSVAGLTEAFF.

The chain recombines TRBV11-2 with TRBJ1-6, with TRBD1 identical over 7 bases. The germline V gene has CDR1 SGHAT and CDR2 FQNNGV. After removal of 5 bases from V and 13 bases from J, the junction contained 11 bases not matched to a gene. There are 14 residues in the CDR3. The CDR3 spells CASSQPGQSFPLHF. For the CDR3, the DNA is TGTGCCAGCAGCCAACCGGGACAGTCATTTCCCCTCCACTTT.

The CDR3 sequence: CAWSVAPNDYGYTF. The CDR3 nucleotides read TGTGCCTGGAGTGTGGCCCCAAATGACTATGGCTACACCTTC. This chain connects TRBV30 to TRBJ1-2; the D is unclear. CDR3 size: 14 residues. Trimming pared 0 bases from V and 3 bases from J, leaving 11 bases between. The germline V gene encodes CDR1 GTSNPN and CDR2 SVGIG (reference sequence).

The V gene is TRBV10-3, the J gene TRBJ1-1, with 8 nucleotides matching TRBD1. The CDR3 contains 13 residues. From germline, CDR1 is ENHRY and CDR2 SYGVKD. Losses at the gene ends were 5 bases for V and 4 bases for J; bases not matched to a gene: 3. CDR3 coding DNA: TGTGCCATCAGTTCAGGGGGCCGCACTGAAGCTTTCTTT. This encodes CAISSGGRTEAFF.

This clone has more than one count but fewer than ten. This rearrangement joins TRBV4-1 to TRBJ1-1; D ambiguous. Trimming cost V 2 bases and J 5 bases, with 27 bases left between them. From germline, CDR1 is MGHRA and CDR2 YSYEKL. The CDR3 contains 19 residues. The CDR3 region has the DNA TGCGCCAGCAGCCAAAAAGACTCCGTGGAAGGTGGTGAAAGGACTGAAGCTTTCTTT. It is translated as CASSQKDSVEGGERTEAFF.

The chain employs TRBV13 and TRBJ2-3; 10 bases line up with TRBD2. This CDR3 has 19 amino acids. CDR1 is PRHDT, CDR2 FYEKMQ, per germline (reference sequence). The trim removed 5 bases at V and 0 bases at J, leaving 14 bases unmatched. CDR3 residues: CASSPRERGGTPSTDTQYF. CDR3 coding DNA: TGTGCCAGCAGCCCACGGGAGCGGGGGGGGACCCCTAGCACAGATACGCAGTATTTT.

The chain recombines TRBV13 with TRBJ2-7; the D gene is possibly TRBD1 (5 bases). V was trimmed by 4 bases and J by 6 bases, leaving 22 bases between them. The CDR3 loop spans 16 amino acids. Per the germline V gene, CDR1 is PRHDT and CDR2 is FYEKMQ (reference sequence). In DNA, the CDR3 is TGTGCCAGCAGCTACAGGCGAGCAGGCAACTACAGCGAGCAGTACTTC. Translation: CASSYRRAGNYSEQYF.

A single count supports this clone. The chain recombines TRBV19 with TRBJ2-1, with 9 nucleotides matching TRBD1. V shed 5 bases, J shed 8 bases, and the junction held 10 bases outside the gene matches. Germline lookup yields CDR1 LNHDA and CDR2 SQIVND (reference sequence). There are 15 residues in the CDR3. In DNA, the CDR3 is TGTGCCAGTAGTGCAAGCTCGACAGGGGGGGATGAGCAGTTCTTC. This gives the protein CASSASSTGGDEQFF.

The chain carries TRBV19 and TRBJ2-7; the D gene is possibly TRBD2 (6 bases). The germline V gene has CDR1 LNHDA and CDR2 SQIVND (reference sequence). The CDR3 has 16 amino acids. V lost 3 bases and J lost 3, with 18 bases in between. The CDR3 region is CASSISSRGKSYEQYF. For the CDR3, the DNA is TGTGCCAGTAGTATTAGTTCGCGCGGGAAGAGCTACGAGCAGTACTTC.

The J gene is TRBJ2-5, the V gene TRBV25-1, with D maybe TRBD1 (6 bases). Between the trimmed V and J ends, which lost 2 bases and 4 bases, there was a span of 11 bases. Germline V gives CDR1 MGHDK, CDR2 SYGVNS. This CDR3 comprises 14 residues. The CDR3 DNA reads as TGTGCCAGCAGTGAACTAGGACAGCCAGAGACCCAGTACTTC. Protein: CASSELGQPETQYF.